The clone carrying this T cell receptor (beta chain) was detected only a few times. Its antigen remains unknown. An end of the junction differs from the germline gene, which may be a read error. Thyroid surgery took place with no prior treatment in any patient. There are 14 residues in the CDR3. Germline CDR1 is LNHDA and CDR2 is SQIVND (reference sequence). This entry comes from a study of metastatic and nonmetastatic thyroid tumors. Study-wide findings and caveats: As reported, TCR beta diversity in blood and tumor was significantly higher in malignant thyroid tumors than in benign nodules.

In the authors' workflow: Using the CDR3 differences seen across clinicopathological groups, the authors built a distant-metastasis classifier for papillary thyroid cancer, which was meant to discriminate distant-metastatic patients. TCRdb reprocessed the PCR reads via MiXCR. TCRdb assigned the V and J calls; the authors' analysis was not used. The sample has tens of thousands of clones, about a sixth seen once. The chain uses TRBV19 and TRBJ1-1; D unresolved. This receptor was taken from a female donor with papillary thyroid cancer or a benign thyroid nodule (not recorded which). Some clones in this sample may be carry-over from other donors' samples. Sequencing was performed on tumor tissue. CDR3 protein: CASSVPGMNTEAFF. CDR3 sequence (DNA): TGTGCCAGTAGTGTCCCAGGAATGAACACCGAAGCTTTCTTT.